This T cell receptor (beta chain) was recovered during a study of cytomegalovirus exposure and HLA in healthy donors. Findings and limits, study-wide: Available immune exposure information covered CMV serostatus only.

Comments on this clone: Its target is not known.

Primers included in the PCR were 60 Vbeta and 13 Jbeta primers. This table comes from immunoSEQ multiplex PCR, and its TCRdb copy is limited to in-frame clones, with some not included. The repertoire holds some 170,000 clones, around 69% seen once, with 2.8% in the top ten. This TCR came from a woman in her twenties or thirties in good health and CMV-seronegative. The specimen sequenced was PBMCs.

The CDR3 here is CASSLSQGMGNTIYF. CDR3 in DNA: TGTGCCAGCAGCCTCTCTCAGGGGATGGGAAACACCATATATTTT. The V call is TRBV5-4, the J call TRBJ1-3, with a tentative D call TRBD1 (6 bases). V lost 4 bases and J 4 bases, leaving 15 bases between the germline ends. The CDR3 extends over 15 amino acids. Per the germline V gene, CDR1 is SGHNT and CDR2 is YYREEE (reference sequence).